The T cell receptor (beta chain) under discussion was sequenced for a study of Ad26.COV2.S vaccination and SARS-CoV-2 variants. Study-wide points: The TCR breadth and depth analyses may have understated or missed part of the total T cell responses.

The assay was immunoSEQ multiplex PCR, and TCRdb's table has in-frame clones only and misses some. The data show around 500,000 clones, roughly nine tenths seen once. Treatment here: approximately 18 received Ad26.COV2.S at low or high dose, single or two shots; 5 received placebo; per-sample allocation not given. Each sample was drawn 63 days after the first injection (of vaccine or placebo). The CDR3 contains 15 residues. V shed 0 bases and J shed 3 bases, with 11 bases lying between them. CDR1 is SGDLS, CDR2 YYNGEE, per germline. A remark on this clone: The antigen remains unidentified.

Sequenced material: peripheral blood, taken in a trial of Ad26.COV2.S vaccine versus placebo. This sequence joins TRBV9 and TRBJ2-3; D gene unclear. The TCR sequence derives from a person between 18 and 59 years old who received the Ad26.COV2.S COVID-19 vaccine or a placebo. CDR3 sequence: CASSVVSSLTDTQYF. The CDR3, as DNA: TGTGCCAGCAGCGTAGTAAGTAGCTTGACAGATACGCAGTATTTT. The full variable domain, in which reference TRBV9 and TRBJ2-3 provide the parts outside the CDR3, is DSGVTQTPKHLITATGQRVTLRCSPRSGDLSVYWYQQSLDQGLQFLIQYYNGEERAKGNILERFSAQQFPDLHSELNLSSLELGDSALYFCASSVVSSLTDTQYFGPGTRLTVL.